This T cell receptor (beta chain) was obtained from a study of cytomegalovirus exposure and HLA in healthy donors. Study results and caveats: Later analysis showed TCR association rates varying by HLA locus, highest for DRB1 and lowest for HLA-C.

Trimming left V 6 bases short and J 4 bases short, with 13 bases between. Germline assignment: CDR1 SGHVS and CDR2 FQNEAQ. The CDR3 is 14 residues long. The PCR made use of 60 Vbeta and 13 Jbeta primers. Clones were sequenced by immunoSEQ multiplex PCR, and TCRdb holds only the in-frame ones, with some missing. Found here are approximately 88,000 clones, about 84% of them singletons; the top ten hold 2% to 2.5%. About this clone itself: Its antigen is not known.

This TCR was sampled from a man aged 18 to 30 in good health and CMV-seronegative. The material sequenced was PBMCs. V and J are TRBV7-8 and TRBJ1-5, with a possible D match to TRBD1 (6 bases). The DNA of the CDR3 is TGTGCCAGCAGTCCTGACAGGCGGAATCAGCCCCAGCATTTT. Residues: CASSPDRRNQPQHF.